This T cell receptor (beta chain) was identified during a study of cytomegalovirus exposure and HLA in healthy donors (dated by TCRdb to about 2017). Concerning the study at large: In an earlier analysis of some 550 of the donors, less than 350 Gb of sequence data and about 110 million unique TCR beta sequences from roughly 180 million T cells were reported. Among around 400 genotyped donors of the cohort, an average of approximately 240,000 unique TCR beta nucleotide sequences was sequenced per donor, of which about 18% were non-productive. Roughly 5 DR-DQ haplotypes were handled as single units for association and clustering, since linkage in the cohort was strong. In the later analysis, no new phenotypic data were used to find candidate immune exposures; instead, reliance was placed on TCR beta sequences and their occurrence across donors. Every repertoire in the discovery cohort had been generated on one and the same sequencing platform. The study used immunosequencing to profile the T cell repertoires of 670 or so subjects and linked those repertoires to cytomegalovirus serostatus. A later genetic analysis took genome-wide SNP genotypes for about three fifths of the 666 donors and used that subset as a discovery cohort. The study aimed to test whether cataloging public T cell receptors could reveal signatures of past pathogen exposure. High-throughput TCR immunosequencing, statistical association of individual TCRs with disease status, and machine learning were combined to predict cytomegalovirus infection status. About 320 gigabases of sequencing data and approximately 85 million unique TCR sequences were included in an early release covering several hundred HLA-typed donors. Alongside the repertoire data, information on donor age, sex, ethnicity and CMV serostatus was compiled. Typing coverage varied by locus: roughly 629-630 donors for A, B, C, DRB1 and DQB1; roughly 500 for DQA1; approximately 570 for DPA1; under 490 for DPB1. To decide whether each TCR beta V gene segment behaved as functional or pseudogenic, an earlier analysis of some 600 of the donors relied on high-throughput TCR beta sequencing. The genetic ancestry cluster associated with self-reported Caucasian donors included about four fifths of the roughly 400 genotyped donors. Along with the roughly 610-subject first cohort, a separate validation cohort of over 90 different subjects was used. A later analysis re-examined previously published TCR beta repertoires from just over 650 donors and added high-resolution HLA genotyping to investigate patterns of TCR occurrence. Both class I and class II loci were covered by HLA typing, at four-digit resolution. Broad study findings and their caveats: Because HLA typing was missing for some donors at each locus, association tests included only the typed subset. At a false discovery rate of 0.05, a later analysis linked under 20,000 TCR beta sequences to specific HLA alleles. According to a later genetic analysis, donors in an Asian-associated ancestry cluster had fewer N-insertions in productive TCRs than the roughly 670-donor mean. Most CMV-associated TCR beta chains appeared to be HLA-restricted in a later analysis, and the HLA associations seemed to be driven largely by CMV exposure. In a later analysis, the rate of TCR association differed among HLA loci, with DRB1 alleles having the most associated TCRs and HLA-C alleles having the fewest. The 87-base-pair reads could not distinguish some IMGT-functional V segments, including TRBV6-2 and TRBV6-3, so those segments were excluded. According to a later analysis, parvovirus B19, influenza, CMV and Epstein-Barr virus appeared linked to several top co-occurrence clusters. When HLA alleles, especially DR and DQ, strongly co-occurred, attributing TCR associations to individual alleles was difficult. The only immune exposure information available for the cohort was CMV serostatus. Most TCR sequences were seen in very few donors, while some public TCRs were found in many individuals. A later analysis found that HLA-associated TCR beta chains were more clonally expanded and had lower generation probabilities than equally common non-associated chains. A later genetic analysis associated a missense DCLRE1C variant with V-gene and J-gene trimming of TCR beta chains, and an independent cohort replicated the association. It was suggested by the authors that the approach could potentially be generalized to other disease states and immunological phenotypes. In an earlier analysis of roughly 500 of the donors, most TCR beta V segments appeared in productive rearrangements about 87% or about 30% of the time, broadly matching IMGT annotations. This cohort had only TCR beta chains sequenced, and the lack of alpha or paired-chain data limited which features could be detected. The presence/absence analyses assumed that sequencing depth was roughly uniform across donors, and that assumption may not be true. Because counts were too low, about 18 rarely observed V segments, including chromosome 9 orphons, were excluded from the earlier analysis of 587 of the donors. A further reported finding was that TCR beta sequences accurately predicted the HLA-A and HLA-B alleles for most subjects in the first cohort. The classifier was reported to diagnose cytomegalovirus status with high specificity and sensitivity in both the original cohort and the validation cohort. Linkage disequilibrium might explain the correlated functional status among segregating V segments, but an unknown experimental factor could not be ruled out. A few of the identified cytomegalovirus-associated TCR beta chains were confirmed in vitro to be specific for cytomegalovirus antigens. A total of fewer than 200 TCR beta chains were listed by the study as associated with cytomegalovirus. The sequencing pipeline was judged likely to have produced a cluster of highly shared sequence variants as a technical artifact.

The cohort was made up of 500 to 850 healthy bone marrow donors. Cohort members were all nominally healthy when sampled, although unrecorded immune exposures were likely present. The donor tested CMV seropositive and was one of the 289 seropositive cohort members. Each donor provided a peripheral blood sample, and peripheral blood mononuclear cells were used for TCR beta sequencing. The Qiagen DNeasy Blood Extraction Kit was used to extract genomic DNA from the blood cell samples. The library relied on the immunoSEQ multiplex PCR assay. For the multiplex PCR, a mixture combining 60 forward primers for TCR Vbeta segments and 13 reverse primers for TCR Jbeta segments was used. A multiplex PCR assay on genomic DNA amplified the CDR3 region of rearranged TCR beta genes. The amplified TCR beta libraries were sequenced on the Illumina HiSeq System as 87-base-pair reads. On the authors' methods: Across the 640 or so repertoires, a later analysis counted roughly 77 million unique TCR beta chains, roughly 11 million of which were shared by at least two donors. A nearest-neighbor algorithm error-corrected the raw reads and collapsed the reads into unique sequences, merging closely related sequences to remove PCR and sequencing errors. To assign V, D and J gene segments, CDR3 sequences were aligned to IMGT reference sequences. For a sequence to be retained, at least a six-nucleotide match to both a V gene segment and a J gene segment was required. Rearrangements were classified as productive when the CDR3 lacked stop codons and remained in frame with V and J, and all other rearrangements were classified as non-productive. CDR3 was defined by IMGT convention, running from the second conserved V-encoded cysteine to the conserved J-encoded phenylalanine. In an earlier analysis of around 600 of the donors, sequences lacking an unambiguous match to a single V gene segment were excluded. In an earlier analysis of some 590 of the donors, a V segment was called functional when productive rearrangements were above 56.7%, and segregating when the standard deviation between donors exceeded 5%. A statistical classification framework was developed to diagnose cytomegalovirus status using the catalog of TCR beta chain sequences. In a later analysis, V and J genes were assigned by comparing TCR nucleotide sequences against IMGT/GENE-DB human TR gene sequences. A later analysis assigned CDR3 sequences and most-parsimonious VDJ recombination scenarios with the TCRdist pipeline. A later analysis defined each TCR beta chain by its CDR3 amino acid sequence plus V-gene family, and excluded reads lacking a unique V-gene family. To address suspected cross-contamination and a sequencing artifact, a later analysis removed over 500 highly shared, low-generation-probability nucleotide sequences. For each public chain, a later analysis derived a clonal expansion index from normalized ranks of inferred template counts within each repertoire. In a later analysis, generation probabilities were computed using a VDJ recombination model fitted to out-of-frame rearrangements, and the results were checked against IGoR. In a later analysis, TCR-TCR, TCR-HLA and TCR-CMV co-occurrence was scored with hypergeometric tests, and a repertoire-size bias correction was applied to TCR pairs. To estimate false discovery rates, a later analysis permuted the HLA or CMV assignments 20 times. In a later analysis, co-occurring TCRs were grouped using DBSCAN, and TCRdist sequence similarity was added for clustering within HLA-allele-positive subsets. Co-occurrence clustering excluded repertoires with fewer than 30,000 or more than 120,000 public chains, plus five with anomalous nucleotide sharing. TCRdb's version of the immuneACCESS table is confined to in-frame rearrangements and falls short of the full clone set. An unresolved V gene accounts for under half of the shortfall where checked; the remainder is of unknown origin. V and J calls and clone size are given by that table; D and trimming were obtained from the DNA. Recorded for this sample are 95,000 to 150,000 clones; 60% to 75% of them occurred a single time. Of the sample, about 4% falls within the top ten clones.

In the case of this clone: The antigen it binds to is not known. No qualities accompany the bases; no much larger clone lies one base away.

CDR1 LNHDA and CDR2 SQIVND were looked up in the germline V gene (reference sequence). Between the V and J ends, shortened by 5 bases and 7 bases respectively, the junction contains 14 bases. From the cysteine up to the phenylalanine, the CDR3 has a length of 13 residues. The CDR3 DNA has 39 bases and is translated from base 1. The specimen sequenced was PBMCs. The TCR comes from a woman aged 50 to 60 in good health and CMV-seropositive. The V and J genes are TRBV19 and TRBJ2-5; the D gene is possibly TRBD1, with 5 bases matching. In nucleotides, the sequence is TGTGCCAGTAGTTCCTGGGGCCTCGCGACCCAGTACTTC. Translated, this is CASSSWGLATQYF.